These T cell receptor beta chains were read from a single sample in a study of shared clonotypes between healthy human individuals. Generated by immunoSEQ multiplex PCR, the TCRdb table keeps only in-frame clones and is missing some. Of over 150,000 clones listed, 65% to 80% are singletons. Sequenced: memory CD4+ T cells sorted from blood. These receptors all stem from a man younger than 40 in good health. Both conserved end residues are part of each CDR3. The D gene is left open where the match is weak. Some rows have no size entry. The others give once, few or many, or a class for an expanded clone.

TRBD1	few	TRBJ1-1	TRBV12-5	TGTGCTAGTGGTTTGTGGTCAGGGGGTGGAAACACTGAAGCTTTCTTT	CASGLWSGGGNTEAFF
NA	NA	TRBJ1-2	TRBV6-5	TGTGCCAGCAGTTACCGACCCCTAACGAACGGATATGGCTACACCTTC	CASSYRPLTNGYGYTF
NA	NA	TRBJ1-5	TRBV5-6	TGTGCCAGCAGCTTGAGCCGGGAAATGAGGAAGCCCCAGCATTTT	CASSLSREMRKPQHF
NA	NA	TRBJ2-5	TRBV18	TGTGCCAGCTCACCCAACCGGGGAGGATGGGAGACCCAGTACTTC	CASSPNRGGWETQYF
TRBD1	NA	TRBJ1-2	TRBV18	TGTGCCAGCTCACCAGTTGGACCCCCGAGGGGGCTATATGGCTACACCTTC	CASSPVGPPRGLYGYTF
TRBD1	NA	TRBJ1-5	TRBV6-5	TGTGCCAGCAGTTCTGGACAGGGGAATCAGCCCCAGCATTTT	CASSSGQGNQPQHF
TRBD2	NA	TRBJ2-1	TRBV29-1	TGCAGTGCCTGGGGAGCGGGGCACAATGAGCAGTTCTTC	CSAWGAGHNEQFF
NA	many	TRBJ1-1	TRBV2	TGTGCCAGCAGTGCTCTGATGGACACTGAAGCTTTCTTT	CASSALMDTEAFF
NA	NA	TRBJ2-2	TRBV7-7	TGTGCTAGCAGCTCCGGGACGTCCCTTGGGGAGCTGTTTTTT	CASSSGTSLGELFF
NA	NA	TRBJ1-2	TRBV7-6	TGTGCCAGCAGCTTAGTCGACAGTAACTATGGCTACACCTTC	CASSLVDSNYGYTF
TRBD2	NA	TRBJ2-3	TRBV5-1	TGTGCCAGCAGCTTGCGCGGGACTAGCGGGACTAGCACAGATACGCAGTATTTT	CASSLRGTSGTSTDTQYF
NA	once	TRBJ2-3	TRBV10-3	TGTGCCATTGGTACCGGGGGCGCAGTGGCAGATACGCAGTATTTT	CAIGTGGAVADTQYF
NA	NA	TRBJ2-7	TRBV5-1	TGCGCCAGCAGCTTGGGGCAGCCCGCGGTCGAGCAGTACTTC	CASSLGQPAVEQYF
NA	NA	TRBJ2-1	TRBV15	TGTGCCACCAGCAGAGACCGTAGCTCCTACAATGAGCAGTTCTTC	CATSRDRSSYNEQFF
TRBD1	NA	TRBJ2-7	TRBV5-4	TGTGCCAGCAGCCCTAGGACAGGGGAGCAGTACTTC	CASSPRTGEQYF
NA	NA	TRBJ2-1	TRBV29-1	TGCAGCGTTGAAGATCGTGGCCGCAACAATGAGCAGTTCTTC	CSVEDRGRNNEQFF
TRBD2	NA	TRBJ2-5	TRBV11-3	TGTGCCAGCAGCTCTAGACTAGCGGGAACACAAGAGACCCAGTACTTC	CASSSRLAGTQETQYF
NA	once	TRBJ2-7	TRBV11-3	TGTGCCAGCAGCTTCGGAGGGGGTGACGAGCAGTACTTC	CASSFGGGDEQYF
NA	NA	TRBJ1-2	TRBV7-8	TGTGCCAGCAGCTCCCGGGTGGGGCAGCCTTATGGCTACACCTTC	CASSSRVGQPYGYTF
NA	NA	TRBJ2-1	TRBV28	TGTGCCAGCACTGCTCGCTACAATGAGCAGTTCTTC	CASTARYNEQFF
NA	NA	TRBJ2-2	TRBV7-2	TGTGCCAGCAGCTTATTGTTAGGGGCCACCGGGGAGCTGTTTTTT	CASSLLLGATGELFF
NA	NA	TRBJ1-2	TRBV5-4	TGTGCCAGCAGCTTTCGGTCAGGGGCAAACTCCGGATATGGCTACACCTTC	CASSFRSGANSGYGYTF
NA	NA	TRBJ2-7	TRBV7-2	TGTGCCAGCAGCTTAGCTACTCAGGGGACCGAGCAGTACTTC	CASSLATQGTEQYF